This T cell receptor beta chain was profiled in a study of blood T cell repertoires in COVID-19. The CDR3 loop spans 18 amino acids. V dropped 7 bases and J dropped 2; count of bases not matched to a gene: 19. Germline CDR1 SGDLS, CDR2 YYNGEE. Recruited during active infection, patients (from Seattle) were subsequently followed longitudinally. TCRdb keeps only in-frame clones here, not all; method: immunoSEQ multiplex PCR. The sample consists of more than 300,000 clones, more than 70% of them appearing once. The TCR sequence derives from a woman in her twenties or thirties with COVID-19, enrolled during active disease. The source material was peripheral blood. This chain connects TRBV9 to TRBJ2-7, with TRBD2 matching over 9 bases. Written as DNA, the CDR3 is TGTGCCAGCGCGGATCCCGCTAGCGGGACCCGCCCCGCCTACGAGCAGTACTTC. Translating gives CASADPASGTRPAYEQYF.